A single TCR beta chain is shown here with its context. As yet, its antigen is unknown. This sample was taken from a study of shared clonotypes between healthy human individuals. Study-wide results and limits: Several donors had 4% to 5% of their naive CD4 clonotypes in common. Specimens sampled were limited to blood, with tissue repertoires likely differing.

Sequenced by immunoSEQ multiplex PCR; TCRdb stores in-frame clones only, minus some. The sample shows around 2.1 million clones, 93% of them seen only once. Terminally differentiated effector memory CD45RA+ cells were excluded from the naive CD8 cells, which were CD45RO-negative and positively selected for CCR7. Healthy HIV-negative adults without recent acute infections or vaccinations served as donors. The V gene lost 0 bases and the J gene lost 5 bases, with 11 bases spanning the gap. CDR1 is WNHNN, CDR2 SYGVQD, per germline (reference sequence). This CDR3 spans 15 amino acids. The rearrangement links TRBV10-1 to TRBJ2-1; the D gene is possibly TRBD2 (5 bases). The sample consisted of naive CD8+ T cells from PBMCs. This receptor was identified in a man aged 18 to 35 in good health. Some clones in this sample may be carry-over from other donors' samples. CDR3 DNA sequence: TGCGCCAGCAGTGAGTCTTTCGGGATAGACAATGAGCAGTTCTTC. It yields the protein CASSESFGIDNEQFF.